Below, 4 T cell receptor beta chains from the same sample are listed, as sequenced in a study of vaccination and CD4 T cells after COVID-19. Treatment reported: roughly 10-day PBMC culture with coronavirus spike peptide pools or control peptides (ViraFEST assay). Cultured CD4+ T cells had their DNA profiled by the Oncomine TCR Beta short-read assay. TCRdb re-derived calls from the PCR reads in MiXCR, one entry per CDR3 protein. The sample lists nearly 5,000 distinct CDR3 sequences; roughly 40% were seen once. No antigen has been identified for these receptors. Material: CD4+ T cells from blood, cultured in vitro, obtained after SARS-CoV-2 vaccination. Every receptor here comes from a human donor who had recovered from COVID-19.

The chain recombines TRBV20-1 with TRBJ1-2; D not certain. Germline CDR1 is DFQATT and CDR2 is SNEGSKA (reference sequence). The CDR3 loop spans 12 amino acids. The V end lost 4 bases, the J end lost 7 bases, and 13 bases lay between the germline ends. CDR3 in DNA: TGCAGTGCTAAATCGGACGCTGGTGGCTACACCTTC. It yields the protein CSAKSDAGGYTF.

The V and J genes are TRBV15 and TRBJ1-5; D uncertain. This CDR3 spans 14 amino acids. V was clipped by 0 bases and J by 9 bases, with 12 bases between them. Germline loops: CDR1 LNHNV, CDR2 YYDKDF (reference sequence). The CDR3 sequence: CATSREGQSWPQHF. The DNA for the CDR3 is TGTGCCACCAGCAGAGAGGGCCAGAGTTGGCCCCAGCATTTT.

V gene TRBV27 combines with J gene TRBJ2-6, with D unresolved. CDR1 and CDR2 (germline): MNHEY, SMNVEV (reference sequence). Trimming left V 5 bases short and J 0 bases short, with 11 bases between. The CDR3 runs 16 residues. CDR3 bases: TGTGCCAGCAGTCCTCAACACCTCTCTGGGGCCAACGTCCTGACTTTC. It specifies CASSPQHLSGANVLTF.

This clonotype was recorded a few times. The chain links TRBV20-1 to TRBJ2-7; D may match TRBD1 or TRBD2 (5 bases each). Trimming shortened V by 5 bases and J by 2 bases, and 10 bases separated the two germline ends. Germline V gene data show CDR1 as DFQATT and CDR2 as SNEGSKA (reference sequence). This CDR3 is built from 12 residues. CDR3 protein: CSAGGGTYEQYF. CDR3 DNA sequence: TGCAGTGCTGGGGGTGGGACCTACGAGCAGTACTTC.